One sample yielded the 31 T cell receptor beta chains listed below, sequenced in a study of cytomegalovirus exposure and HLA in healthy donors (dated by TCRdb to 2016 to 2017). Library generation was performed with the immunoSEQ multiplex PCR assay. For the multiplex PCR, a mixture combining 60 forward primers for TCR Vbeta segments and 13 reverse primers for TCR Jbeta segments was used. In TCRdb, the immuneACCESS table is reduced to in-frame sequences with V and J assigned. These tables do not hold every clone; where another copy was compared, an unresolved V gene accounts for under half, and the others remain unexplained. For this sample there are 180,000 or so clones; approximately 78% appear just once. 5.5% to 7% of the sample is in the top ten clones. The sample consisted of PBMCs. The receptors shown here come from a woman in her forties or fifties in good health and CMV-seropositive.

This clone came up once. The chain employs TRBV5-1 and TRBJ2-1; tentative D call: TRBD2 (5 bases). Trimming pared 0 bases from V and 2 bases from J, leaving 12 bases between. CDR1 and CDR2 from the germline V gene are SGHRS and YFSETQ. The CDR3 has 16 amino acids. The CDR3 region is CASSLASSIPYNEQFF. The CDR3 DNA follows: TGCGCCAGCAGCTTGGCTTCTAGCATACCCTACAATGAGCAGTTCTTC.

V and J are TRBV27 and TRBJ2-2; 11 bases align to TRBD2. This CDR3 comprises 17 residues. The germline CDR1 and CDR2 sequences are MNHEY and SMNVEV (reference sequence). The J segment lost 1 base and the V segment lost 5 bases, leaving 6 bases of the junction unmatched. CDR3 amino acids: CASSPRGTSGNTGELFF. The CDR3, as DNA: TGTGCCAGCAGTCCCCGGGGGACTAGCGGGAACACCGGGGAGCTGTTTTTT.

The CDR3 nucleotides are TGTGCCAGCAGTTTTCGGGGGTTGGGACTAGCGGAATCAATCTACAATGAGCAGTTCTTC. This translates into CASSFRGLGLAESIYNEQFF. The V gene is TRBV27, the J gene TRBJ2-1, with TRBD2 identical over 11 bases. V trimming: 3 bases; J trimming: 3 bases; junction bases outside the gene matches: 16. This CDR3 is built from 20 residues. Germline loops: CDR1 MNHEY, CDR2 SMNVEV (reference sequence).

This clone was recorded only once. The rearrangement links TRBV19 to TRBJ2-5; D is uncertain. The V end lost 5 bases, the J end lost 2 bases, and 6 bases lay between the germline ends. The CDR3 has 12 amino acids. Germline lookup yields CDR1 LNHDA and CDR2 SQIVND (reference sequence). The CDR3 DNA sequence: TGTGCCAGTAGTGGCCTGCAAGAGACCCAGTACTTC. Translation gives CASSGLQETQYF.

J is TRBJ2-1 and V is TRBV7-8; the D gene is possibly TRBD1 (6 bases). The CDR3 is made up of 15 amino acids. CDR1 is SGHVS and CDR2 is FQNEAQ in the germline V gene. V shed 4 bases and J shed 4 bases, with 14 bases lying between them. The CDR3 loop reads CASSYRGGAYNEQFF. For the CDR3, the DNA is TGTGCCAGCAGCTATAGAGGGGGAGCGTACAATGAGCAGTTCTTC.

V and J are TRBV19 and TRBJ1-5; TRBD1 agrees at 7 bases. Germline CDR1 and CDR2: LNHDA and SQIVND (reference sequence). The CDR3 has 14 amino acids. With V trimmed by 6 bases and J by 6 bases, 8 bases remained unmatched. The CDR3 reads CASSKTGLGQPQHF. CDR3 nucleotide sequence: TGTGCCAGTAGCAAGACAGGGTTAGGTCAGCCCCAGCATTTT.

The chain links TRBV9 to TRBJ1-6, with D tentatively TRBD1 (5 bases). Germline loops: CDR1 SGDLS, CDR2 YYNGEE. Trimming took 4 bases from V and 2 from J, leaving 34 bases between them. CDR3 size: 23 residues. The CDR3 is CASSQRKDRRGRKQTPYNSPLHF. Written as DNA, the CDR3 is TGTGCCAGCAGCCAGAGGAAGGATCGGAGGGGACGGAAACAAACACCCTATAATTCACCCCTCCACTTT.

This chain uses TRBV15 with TRBJ2-3; D unclear. Between the trimmed V and J ends, which lost 1 base and 4 bases, there was a span of 12 bases. The CDR3 covers 15 residues. The germline V gene has CDR1 LNHNV and CDR2 YYDKDF (reference sequence). In DNA form, the CDR3 reads TGTGCCACCAGCAGAGCTCGGCTAAGCGCAGATACGCAGTATTTT. Its translation is CATSRARLSADTQYF.

The chain combines TRBV18 with TRBJ2-6, with 7 bases aligning to TRBD1. The V segment lost 3 bases and the J segment 0 bases; nucleotides outside the gene matches: 11. The CDR3 covers 19 residues. Germline CDR1 KGHSH, CDR2 LQKENI. The CDR3 loop reads CASSPRSGTANSGANVLTF. CDR3 bases: TGTGCCAGCTCACCTCGCTCCGGGACAGCTAACTCTGGGGCCAACGTCCTGACTTTC.

This clone was counted a single time. V and J are TRBV5-8 and TRBJ1-4; 7 nucleotides agree with TRBD1. CDR3 length: 16 amino acids. V shed 4 bases and J 1 base; nucleotides not matched to a gene: 7. The germline gives CDR1 SGHTS, CDR2 YDEGEE. CDR3: CASSLGGTVTNEKLFF. The CDR3 bases are TGTGCCAGCAGCCTGGGAGGGACAGTAACTAATGAAAAACTGTTTTTT.

V gene TRBV5-1 combines with J gene TRBJ1-1; D possibly corresponds to TRBD1 (6 bases). The CDR3 is made up of 14 amino acids. Germline V gene data show CDR1 as SGHRS and CDR2 as YFSETQ. V shed 4 bases and J shed 4 bases, with 14 bases lying between them. The CDR3 bases are TGCGCCAGCAGCGTGGACAGTACCATCACTGAAGCTTTCTTT. This gives the protein CASSVDSTITEAFF.

This chain joins TRBV19 and TRBJ1-1; perhaps TRBD1 as D (5 bases). Germline CDR1 reads LNHDA; CDR2 reads SQIVND (reference sequence). The CDR3 loop spans 16 amino acids. The V and J ends lost 1 base and 4 bases respectively, with 16 bases between them. The CDR3 bases are TGTGCCAGTAGTATAGGGCAGGGCTCACCGAGCACTGAAGCTTTCTTT. Its protein product is CASSIGQGSPSTEAFF.

The chain couples TRBV6-1 to TRBJ1-4; TRBD1 agrees at 11 bases. V dropped 6 bases and J dropped 4; count of bases not matched to a gene: 4. The germline V gene has CDR1 MNHNS and CDR2 SASEGT. The CDR3 sequence is 15 residues long. CDR3 residues: CASRTGTGGNEKLFF. The CDR3 DNA reads as TGTGCCAGCAGGACCGGGACAGGGGGTAATGAAAAACTGTTTTTT.

The chain uses TRBV7-9 and TRBJ2-3, with a tentative D call TRBD1 (7 bases). The CDR3 has 17 amino acids. V lost 4 bases to trimming and J lost 0 bases, with 17 bases between them. Per the germline V gene, CDR1 is SEHNR and CDR2 is FQNEAQ (reference sequence). CDR3 loop: CASSYSRDSASTDTQYF. The CDR3 DNA reads TGTGCCAGCAGCTACTCGCGGGACAGTGCTAGCACAGATACGCAGTATTTT.

This clone was counted between two and nine times. This chain's CDR3 is CASSPYGGGTEAFF. The CDR3 nucleotides read TGTGCCAGCTCACCTTATGGGGGAGGCACTGAAGCTTTCTTT. The chain joins TRBV18 to TRBJ1-1, with D tentatively TRBD1 (5 bases). This CDR3 is 14 amino acids long. The V end was cut by 3 bases, the J end by 4 bases, with 12 bases between. Germline CDR1 reads KGHSH; CDR2 reads LQKENI.

This chain uses TRBV29-1 with TRBJ2-5, with D possibly being TRBD2 (5 bases). Germline V lookup: CDR1 SQVTM, CDR2 ANQGSEA. This CDR3 comprises 12 residues. The V and J ends lost 4 bases and 2 bases respectively, with 8 bases between them. The CDR3 reads CSVAGKQETQYF. In DNA form, the CDR3 reads TGCAGCGTTGCGGGGAAGCAAGAGACCCAGTACTTC. Supplemented by reference TRBV29-1 and TRBJ2-5, the full variable domain reads SAVISQKPSRDICQRGTSLTIQCQVDSQVTMMFWYRQQPGQSLTLIATANQGSEATYESGFVIDKFPISRPNLTFSTLTVSNMSPEDSSIYLCSVAGKQETQYFGPGTRLLVL.

J is TRBJ2-1 and V is TRBV5-1, with 8 bases lining up with TRBD2. CDR3 length equals 16 residues. Trimming at V came to 0 bases and at J to 5 bases, leaving 7 bases not matched to a gene. CDR1 SGHRS and CDR2 YFSETQ come from the germline V gene. The CDR3 region is CASSLDTGGKNNEQFF. For the CDR3, the DNA is TGCGCCAGCAGCTTGGATACGGGAGGGAAAAACAATGAGCAGTTCTTC.

V and J are TRBV5-1 and TRBJ2-5; D is uncertain. TRBJ2-7 matches the DNA end more closely, so the J call is doubtful. The CDR3 runs to 14 residues. Per germline, CDR1 SGHRS and CDR2 YFSETQ. The CDR3 DNA follows: TGCGCCAGCAGCCATGGTGAGGTTATCTACGAGCAGTACTTC. Translating it yields CASSHGEVIYEQYF.

Here the CDR3 reads CASSRRGPVYGYTF. CDR3 DNA sequence: TGTGCCAGCAGTCGCAGGGGGCCTGTGTATGGCTACACCTTC. The V call is TRBV2, the J call TRBJ1-2; 8 bases fit TRBD1. There are 14 residues in the CDR3. Trimming removed 5 bases from V and 5 bases from J; junction bases left unmatched: 7. Germline CDR1 SNHLY, CDR2 FYNNEI.

In this sample, this clone turned up once. One junction end does not reproduce the germline sequence, and a read error may be involved. The chain employs TRBV2 and TRBJ2-6, with a weak D call TRBD1 (6 bases). Germline-derived CDR1 and CDR2 are SNHLY and FYNNEI. The CDR3 covers 18 residues. The CDR3 DNA follows: TGTGCCAGCAGTCAAACCGGGACACTTACGTCTGGGGCCAACGGCCTGACTTTC. Its translation is CASSQTGTLTSGANGLTF.

This chain links TRBV11-2 with TRBJ2-5; 11 nucleotides match TRBD2. The V gene end was trimmed by 1 base and the J gene end by 5 bases; junction bases not matched to a gene: 9. Germline V gene sequence: CDR1 SGHAT, CDR2 FQNNGV. The CDR3 covers 17 residues. CDR3 loop: CASSLGLAGRSGETQYF. CDR3 bases: TGTGCCAGCAGCTTAGGACTAGCGGGGAGGAGTGGGGAGACCCAGTACTTC.

This clone was found once. The genes are TRBV27 and TRBJ1-5; TRBD1 matches at 8 bases. This CDR3 region has 14 residues. J gave up 1 base and V 6 bases, and 2 bases lay outside the gene matches. Germline V gene lookup returns CDR1 MNHEY and CDR2 SMNVEV (reference sequence). The CDR3 spells CASRTGGSNQPQHF. The CDR3 nucleotides are TGTGCCAGCAGAACAGGGGGAAGCAATCAGCCCCAGCATTTT.

The CDR3 here is CASSYSGQAPTSGQFF. The CDR3 DNA reads as TGTGCCAGCAGTTACTCCGGACAGGCCCCGACGTCAGGGCAGTTCTTC. This chain connects TRBV6-5 to TRBJ2-1, with 7 bases lining up with TRBD1. The CDR3 covers 16 residues. With V trimmed by 0 bases and J by 12 bases, 14 bases remained unmatched. Germline CDR1 and CDR2: MNHEY and SVGAGI.

This chain connects TRBV5-6 to TRBJ1-5; D not certain. The germline V gene encodes CDR1 SGHDT and CDR2 YYEEEE. Trimming took 0 bases from V and 6 from J, leaving 10 bases between them. The CDR3 is 14 residues long. In DNA, the CDR3 is TGTGCCAGCAGCTTGGCCAAGGGAGCTCAGCCCCAGCATTTT. Residues: CASSLAKGAQPQHF.

The rearrangement joins TRBV7-9 to TRBJ1-1, with D tentatively TRBD1 (5 bases). Trimming cost V 8 bases and J 0 bases, with 10 bases left between them. Germline loops: CDR1 SEHNR, CDR2 FQNEAQ (reference sequence). This CDR3 is built from 13 residues. In DNA form, the CDR3 reads TGTGCCAGCTGGGGCGGAATGAACACTGAAGCTTTCTTT. Translated, it gives CASWGGMNTEAFF.

This clone occurred once. V usage is TRBV4-2 and J usage is TRBJ2-3, with TRBD2 matching 10 bases. J lost 6 bases, V lost 0 bases, and 12 bases had no gene match. The CDR3 consists of 18 residues. Germline-derived CDR1 and CDR2 are LGHNA and YNFKEQ. The CDR3 DNA reads TGTGCCAGCAGCCAAGACCCCCCACTAGCGGGAACGGTGGATACGCAGTATTTT. This codes for CASSQDPPLAGTVDTQYF.

This clone was recorded a few times. The CDR3 region has the DNA TGTGCCAGCCGGACAGGACTCAGCAATCAGCCCCAGCATTTT. Encoded protein: CASRTGLSNQPQHF. V usage is TRBV2 and J usage is TRBJ1-5; 7 bases align to TRBD1. The CDR3 runs to 14 residues. Germline-derived CDR1 and CDR2 are SNHLY and FYNNEI. The ends lost 8 bases at V and 1 base at J; junction bases unmatched: 5.

This CDR3 reads CASSRAGDRGNQPQHF. CDR3 bases: TGTGCCAGCAGCAGAGCCGGGGATAGAGGCAATCAGCCCCAGCATTTT. The chain has TRBV5-5 and TRBJ1-5, with D unresolved. Trimming left V 4 bases short and J 2 bases short, with 16 bases between. The germline V gene has CDR1 SGHKS and CDR2 YYEKEE (reference sequence). There are 16 residues in the CDR3.

This chain links TRBV30 with TRBJ2-7; 8 bases are shared with TRBD2. The V gene end was trimmed by 0 bases and the J gene end by 2 bases; junction bases not matched to a gene: 9. The germline CDR1 and CDR2 sequences are GTSNPN and SVGIG (reference sequence). The CDR3 length is 16 residues. The CDR3 spells CAWSVFSRGDAYEQYF. As DNA, the CDR3 is TGTGCCTGGAGTGTTTTTTCGCGGGGGGACGCCTACGAGCAGTACTTC.

DNA of the CDR3: TGTGCCAGCTCACCACCAGGGGCCGTCTCCAATCAGCCCCAGCATTTT. Its protein product is CASSPPGAVSNQPQHF. The rearrangement joins TRBV18 to TRBJ1-5; D is possibly TRBD1 (5 bases). With 0 bases removed from V and 3 bases from J, the gap between germline ends came to 12 bases. Germline V lookup: CDR1 KGHSH, CDR2 LQKENI. This CDR3 comprises 16 residues.

The rearrangement joins TRBV18 to TRBJ2-4; 7 bases map to TRBD1. Unmatched junction bases numbered 6, after V lost 4 bases and J lost 0 bases. CDR1 KGHSH and CDR2 LQKENI come from the germline V gene. The CDR3 extends over 16 amino acids. The CDR3 sequence is CASSRDRGLAKNIQYF. The DNA of the CDR3 is TGTGCCAGCTCACGGGACAGAGGATTAGCCAAAAACATTCAGTACTTC.